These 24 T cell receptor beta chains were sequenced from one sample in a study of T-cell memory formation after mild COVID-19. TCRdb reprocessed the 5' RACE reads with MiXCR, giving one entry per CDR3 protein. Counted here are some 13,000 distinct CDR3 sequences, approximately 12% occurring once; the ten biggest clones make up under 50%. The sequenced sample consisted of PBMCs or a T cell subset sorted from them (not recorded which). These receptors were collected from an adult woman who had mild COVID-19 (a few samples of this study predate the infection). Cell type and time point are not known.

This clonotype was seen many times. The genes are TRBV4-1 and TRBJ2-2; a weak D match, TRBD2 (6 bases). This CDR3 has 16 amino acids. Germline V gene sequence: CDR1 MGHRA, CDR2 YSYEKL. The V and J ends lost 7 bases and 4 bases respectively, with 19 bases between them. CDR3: CASNRWGVPSTGELFF. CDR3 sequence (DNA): TGCGCCAGCAACAGGTGGGGGGTCCCGAGCACCGGGGAGCTGTTTTTT.

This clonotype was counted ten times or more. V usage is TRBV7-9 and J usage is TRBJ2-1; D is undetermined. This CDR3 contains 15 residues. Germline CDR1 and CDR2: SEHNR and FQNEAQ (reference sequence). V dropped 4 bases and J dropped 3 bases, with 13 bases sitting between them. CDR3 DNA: TGTGCCAGCAGCTACGATATTCTTCTCTACAATGAGCAGTTCTTC. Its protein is CASSYDILLYNEQFF.

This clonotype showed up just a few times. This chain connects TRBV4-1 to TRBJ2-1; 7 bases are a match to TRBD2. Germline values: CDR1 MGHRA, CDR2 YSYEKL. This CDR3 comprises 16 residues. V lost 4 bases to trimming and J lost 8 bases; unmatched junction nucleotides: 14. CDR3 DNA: TGCGCCAGCAGCCCCCCAGGTGCGGGGGTGCGTGATGAGCAGTTCTTC. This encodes CASSPPGAGVRDEQFF.

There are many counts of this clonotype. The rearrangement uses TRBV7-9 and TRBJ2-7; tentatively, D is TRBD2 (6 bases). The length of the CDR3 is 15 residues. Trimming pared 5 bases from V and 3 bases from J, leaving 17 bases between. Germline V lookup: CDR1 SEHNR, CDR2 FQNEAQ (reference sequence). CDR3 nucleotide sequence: TGTGCCAGCAGCACAATAACCGGGACTGACTACGAGCAGTACTTC. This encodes CASSTITGTDYEQYF. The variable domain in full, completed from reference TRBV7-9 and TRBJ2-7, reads DTGVSQNPRHKITKRGQNVTFRCDPISEHNRLYWYRQTLGQGPEFLTYFQNEAQLEKSRLLSDRFSAERPKGSFSTLEIQRTEQGDSAMYLCASSTITGTDYEQYFGPGTRLTVT.

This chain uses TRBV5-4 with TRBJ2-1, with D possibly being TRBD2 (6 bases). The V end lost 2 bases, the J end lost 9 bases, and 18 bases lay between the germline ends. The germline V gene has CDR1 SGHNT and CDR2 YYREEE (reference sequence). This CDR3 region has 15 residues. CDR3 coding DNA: TGTGCCAGCAGCTTCACTAGCCCCACTGAGGGTGAGCAGTTCTTC. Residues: CASSFTSPTEGEQFF.

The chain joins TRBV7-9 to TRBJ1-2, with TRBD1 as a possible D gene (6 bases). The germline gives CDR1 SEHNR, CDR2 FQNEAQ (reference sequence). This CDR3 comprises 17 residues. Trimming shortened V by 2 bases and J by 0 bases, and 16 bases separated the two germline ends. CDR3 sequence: CASSLRQGQVANYGYTF. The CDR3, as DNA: TGTGCCAGCAGCTTAAGGCAGGGACAAGTAGCTAACTATGGCTACACCTTC.

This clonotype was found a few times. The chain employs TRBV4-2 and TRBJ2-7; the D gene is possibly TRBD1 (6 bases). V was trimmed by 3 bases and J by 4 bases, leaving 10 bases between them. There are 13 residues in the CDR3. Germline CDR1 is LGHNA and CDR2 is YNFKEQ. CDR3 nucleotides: TGTGCCAGCAGCCAGGGACATTATTACGAGCAGTACTTC. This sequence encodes CASSQGHYYEQYF.

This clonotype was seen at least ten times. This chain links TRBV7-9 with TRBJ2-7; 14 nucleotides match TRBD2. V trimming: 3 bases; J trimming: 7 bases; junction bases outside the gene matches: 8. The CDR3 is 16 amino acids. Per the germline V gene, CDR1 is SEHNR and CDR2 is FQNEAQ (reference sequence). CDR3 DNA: TGTGCCAGCAGCTTCCCCCAGGGACTAGCGGGAGATGAGCAGTACTTC. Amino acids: CASSFPQGLAGDEQYF.

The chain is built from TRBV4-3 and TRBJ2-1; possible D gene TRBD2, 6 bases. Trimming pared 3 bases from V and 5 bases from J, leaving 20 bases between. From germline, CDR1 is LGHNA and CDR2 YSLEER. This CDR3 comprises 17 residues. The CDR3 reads CASSQTSLGTYNNEQFF. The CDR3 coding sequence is TGCGCCAGCAGCCAGACATCTTTAGGGACTTACAACAATGAGCAGTTCTTC.

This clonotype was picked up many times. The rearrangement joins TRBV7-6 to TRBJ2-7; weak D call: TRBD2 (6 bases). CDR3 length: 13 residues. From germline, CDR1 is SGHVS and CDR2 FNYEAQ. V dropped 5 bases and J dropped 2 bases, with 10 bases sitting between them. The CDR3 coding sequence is TGTGCCAGCAGCCTGACGGGAGCCTACGAGCAGTACTTC. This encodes CASSLTGAYEQYF.

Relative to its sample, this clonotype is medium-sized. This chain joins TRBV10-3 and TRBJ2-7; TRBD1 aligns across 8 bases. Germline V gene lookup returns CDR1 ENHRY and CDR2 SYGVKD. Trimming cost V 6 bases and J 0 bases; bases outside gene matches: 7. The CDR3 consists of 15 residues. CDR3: CAIRKTGDSSYEQYF. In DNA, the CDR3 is TGTGCCATCAGGAAGACAGGGGATTCCTCCTACGAGCAGTACTTC.

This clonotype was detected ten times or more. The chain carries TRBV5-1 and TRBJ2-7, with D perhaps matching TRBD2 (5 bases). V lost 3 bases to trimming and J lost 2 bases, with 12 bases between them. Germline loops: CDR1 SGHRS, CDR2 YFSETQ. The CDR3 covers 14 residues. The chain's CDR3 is CASSSRGRTYEQYF. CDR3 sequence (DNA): TGCGCCAGCAGCTCCCGAGGGAGAACCTACGAGCAGTACTTC.

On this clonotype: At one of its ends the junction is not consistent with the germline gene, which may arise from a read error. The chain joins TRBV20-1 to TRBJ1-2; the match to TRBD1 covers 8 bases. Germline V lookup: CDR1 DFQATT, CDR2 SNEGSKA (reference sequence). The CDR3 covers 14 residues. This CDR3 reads CSAATGQGGYGYTF. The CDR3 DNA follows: TGCAGTGCTGCGACCGGACAGGGCGGCTATGGATACACCTTC.

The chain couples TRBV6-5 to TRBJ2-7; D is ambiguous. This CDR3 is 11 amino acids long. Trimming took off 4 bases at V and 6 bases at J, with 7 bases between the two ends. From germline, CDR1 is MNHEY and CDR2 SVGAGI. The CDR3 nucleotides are TGTGCCAGCAGTTCGGGTGGCGAGCAGTACTTC. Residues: CASSSGGEQYF.

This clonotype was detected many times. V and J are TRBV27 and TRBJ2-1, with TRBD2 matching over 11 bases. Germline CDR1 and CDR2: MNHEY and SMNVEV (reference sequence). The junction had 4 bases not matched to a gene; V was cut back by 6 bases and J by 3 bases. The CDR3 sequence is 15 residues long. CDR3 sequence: CASSAGTSGYNEQFF. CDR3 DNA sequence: TGTGCCAGCAGCGCCGGGACTAGCGGCTACAATGAGCAGTTCTTC.

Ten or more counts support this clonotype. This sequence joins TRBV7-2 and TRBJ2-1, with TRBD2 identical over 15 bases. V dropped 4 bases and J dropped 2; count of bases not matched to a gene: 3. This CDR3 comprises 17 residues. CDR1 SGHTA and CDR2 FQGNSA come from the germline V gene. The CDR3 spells CASSSGLAGGPYNEQFF. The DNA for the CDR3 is TGTGCCAGCAGCTCCGGACTAGCGGGGGGGCCCTACAATGAGCAGTTCTTC.

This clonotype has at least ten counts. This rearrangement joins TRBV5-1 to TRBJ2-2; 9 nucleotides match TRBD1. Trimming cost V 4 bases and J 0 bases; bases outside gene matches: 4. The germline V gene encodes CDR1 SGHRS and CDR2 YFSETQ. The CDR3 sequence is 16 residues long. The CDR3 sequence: CASSGTGGANTGELFF. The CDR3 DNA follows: TGCGCCAGCAGCGGAACAGGGGGCGCGAACACCGGGGAGCTGTTTTTT.

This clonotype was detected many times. The CDR3 DNA follows: TGTGCCAGCAGTTCCACAGGGATCGATGGCTACACCTTC. As protein: CASSSTGIDGYTF. This chain uses TRBV5-5 with TRBJ1-2; maybe TRBD1 (6 bases). Trimming shortened V by 5 bases and J by 6 bases, and 14 bases separated the two germline ends. From germline, CDR1 is SGHKS and CDR2 YYEKEE (reference sequence). This CDR3 has 13 residues.

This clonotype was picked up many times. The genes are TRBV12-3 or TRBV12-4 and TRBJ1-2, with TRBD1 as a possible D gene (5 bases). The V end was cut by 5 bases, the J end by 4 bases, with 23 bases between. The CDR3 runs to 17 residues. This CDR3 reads CASSTFTGTSFGYGYTF. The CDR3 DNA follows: TGTGCCAGCAGTACCTTTACAGGAACCTCCTTTGGCTATGGCTACACCTTC.

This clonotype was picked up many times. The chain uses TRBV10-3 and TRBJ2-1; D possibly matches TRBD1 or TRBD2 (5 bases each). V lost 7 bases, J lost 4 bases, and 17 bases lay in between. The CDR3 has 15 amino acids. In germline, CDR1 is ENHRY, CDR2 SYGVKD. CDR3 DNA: TGTGCCATCAACCCGGCGAGGGGTTCATACAATGAGCAGTTCTTC. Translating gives CAINPARGSYNEQFF.

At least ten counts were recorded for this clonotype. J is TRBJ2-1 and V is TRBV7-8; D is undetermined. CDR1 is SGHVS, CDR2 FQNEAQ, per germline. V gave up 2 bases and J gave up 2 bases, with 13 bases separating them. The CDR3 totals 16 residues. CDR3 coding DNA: TGTGCCAGCAGCTTAAAGGAGTCAGGACCCTACAATGAGCAGTTCTTC. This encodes CASSLKESGPYNEQFF.

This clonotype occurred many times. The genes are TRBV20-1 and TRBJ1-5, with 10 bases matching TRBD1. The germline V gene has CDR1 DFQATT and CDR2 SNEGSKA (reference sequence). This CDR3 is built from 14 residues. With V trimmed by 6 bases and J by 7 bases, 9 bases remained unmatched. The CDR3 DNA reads TGCAGTGCCAGTAACGGACAGGGGGAACAGCCCCAGCATTTT. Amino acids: CSASNGQGEQPQHF.

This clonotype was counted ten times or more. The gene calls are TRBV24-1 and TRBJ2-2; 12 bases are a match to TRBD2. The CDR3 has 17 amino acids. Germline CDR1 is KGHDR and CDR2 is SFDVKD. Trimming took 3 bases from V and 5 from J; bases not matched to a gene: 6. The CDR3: CATSDPTSGGNTGELFF. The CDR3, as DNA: TGTGCCACCAGTGATCCGACTAGCGGGGGTAATACCGGGGAGCTGTTTTTT.

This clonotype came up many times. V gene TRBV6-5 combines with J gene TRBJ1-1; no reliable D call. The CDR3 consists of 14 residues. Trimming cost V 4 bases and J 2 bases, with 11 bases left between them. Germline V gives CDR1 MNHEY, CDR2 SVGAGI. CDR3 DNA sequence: TGTGCCAGCAGTTTCGGTGGATATAACACTGAAGCTTTCTTT. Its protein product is CASSFGGYNTEAFF.